This T cell receptor (beta chain) was sequenced in a study of T cells in Graves' hyperthyroidism and ophthalmopathy. Uncontrolled infection, other autoimmune disease, pregnancy or lactation barred patients from enrollment. Thyroid ultrasound and orbital computed tomography, with clinical symptoms and serum thyroxine and TRAb, informed diagnoses. The CDR3 spans 12 residues. CDR1 is ENHRY and CDR2 is SYGVKD in the germline V gene. Whole-study findings and limits: Classification by a 13 V-J model distinguished ophthalmopathy from stable hyperthyroidism. Most thyroid-expanded clonotypes above 0.001 were also found in blood.

A note on this clonotype: Its antigen is not identified.

RNA transcripts provided the source from which TCR beta CDR3 regions were amplified. HTBI primers were the set used in a first-round RT-PCR of the TCR CDR3. Each CDR3 protein gets one entry after TCRdb re-called the multiplex PCR reads with MiXCR. The sample shows roughly 100,000 distinct CDR3 sequences, 40% to 50% of them seen only once. V is TRBV10-3 and J is TRBJ1-4; D remains ambiguous. The source of this sequence is a man aged 40-55 years with Graves' hyperthyroidism. Sequencing was carried out using blood. This CDR3 is CALSLTGEKLFF. The CDR3 DNA is TGTGCTCTCTCCCTGACGGGGGAAAAACTGTTTTTT.